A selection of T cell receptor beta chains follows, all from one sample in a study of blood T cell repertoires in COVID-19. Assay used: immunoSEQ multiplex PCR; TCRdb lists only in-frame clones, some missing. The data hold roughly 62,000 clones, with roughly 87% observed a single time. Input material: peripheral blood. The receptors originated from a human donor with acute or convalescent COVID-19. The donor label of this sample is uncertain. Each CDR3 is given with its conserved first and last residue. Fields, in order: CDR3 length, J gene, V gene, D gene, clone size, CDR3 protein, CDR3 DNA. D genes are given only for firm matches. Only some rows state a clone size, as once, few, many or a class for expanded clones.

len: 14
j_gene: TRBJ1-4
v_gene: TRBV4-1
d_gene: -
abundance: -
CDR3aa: CASSQAVTDEKLFF
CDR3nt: TGCGCCAGCAGCCAAGCAGTAACCGATGAAAAACTGTTTTTT

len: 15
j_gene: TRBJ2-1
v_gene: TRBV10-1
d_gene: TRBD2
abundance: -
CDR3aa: CASSERLAGSQEQFF
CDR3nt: TGCGCCAGCAGTGAGCGCCTAGCGGGGAGCCAGGAGCAGTTCTTC

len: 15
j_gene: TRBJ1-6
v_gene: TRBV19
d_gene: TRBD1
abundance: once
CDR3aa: CASRDRGSYNSPLHF
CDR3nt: TGTGCCAGTCGGGACAGGGGTTCCTATAATTCACCCCTCCACTTT

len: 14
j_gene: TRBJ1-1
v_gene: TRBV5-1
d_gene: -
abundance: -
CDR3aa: CASSGGGANTEAFF
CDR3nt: TGCGCCAGCAGCGGAGGGGGGGCGAACACTGAAGCTTTCTTT

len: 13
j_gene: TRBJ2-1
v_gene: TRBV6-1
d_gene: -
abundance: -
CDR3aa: CASSEGLELEQFF
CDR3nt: TGTGCCAGCAGTGAAGGCCTAGAGCTGGAGCAGTTCTTC

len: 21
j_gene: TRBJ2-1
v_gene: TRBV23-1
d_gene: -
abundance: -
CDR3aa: CASSQSRGGLSGTGWHNEQFF
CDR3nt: TGCGCCAGCAGTCAATCCCGGGGGGGGTTGAGCGGGACAGGGTGGCACAATGAGCAGTTCTTC

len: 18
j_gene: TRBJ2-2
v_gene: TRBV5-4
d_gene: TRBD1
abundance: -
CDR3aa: CASSPGVGQGASSGELFF
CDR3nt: TGTGCCAGCAGCCCCGGGGTGGGCCAGGGGGCTTCATCCGGGGAGCTGTTTTTT

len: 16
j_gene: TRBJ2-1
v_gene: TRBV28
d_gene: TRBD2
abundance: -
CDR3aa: CASSFRWEGPYNEQFF
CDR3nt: TGTGCCAGCAGTTTCAGGTGGGAGGGCCCCTACAATGAGCAGTTCTTC

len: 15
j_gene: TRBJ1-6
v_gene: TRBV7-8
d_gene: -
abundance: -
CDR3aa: CASSFSRNSNSPLHF
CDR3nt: TGTGCCAGCAGCTTTTCCCGAAACTCTAATTCACCCCTCCACTTT

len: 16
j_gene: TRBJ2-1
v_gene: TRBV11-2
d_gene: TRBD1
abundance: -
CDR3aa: CASSHPGTDIYNEQFF
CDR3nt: TGTGCCAGCAGCCATCCCGGGACAGATATTTACAATGAGCAGTTCTTC

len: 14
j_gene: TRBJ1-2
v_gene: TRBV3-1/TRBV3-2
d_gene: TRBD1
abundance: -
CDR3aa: CASSPTGGNYGYTF
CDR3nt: TGTGCCAGCAGCCCCACAGGGGGCAACTATGGCTACACCTTC

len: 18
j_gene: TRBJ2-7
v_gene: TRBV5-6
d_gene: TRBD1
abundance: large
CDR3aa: CASSLANSGRQGFAEQYF
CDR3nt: TGTGCCAGCAGCTTGGCCAATTCTGGTAGACAGGGGTTTGCCGAGCAGTACTTC

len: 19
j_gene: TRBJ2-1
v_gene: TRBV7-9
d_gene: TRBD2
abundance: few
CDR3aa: CASSSPPFSGAGSYNEQFF
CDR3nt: TGTGCCAGCAGCTCCCCTCCCTTTAGCGGGGCAGGATCCTACAATGAGCAGTTCTTC

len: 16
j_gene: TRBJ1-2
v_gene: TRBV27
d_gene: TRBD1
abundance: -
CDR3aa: CASRGRDRGQNYGYTF
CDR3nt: TGTGCCAGCAGAGGCCGGGACAGGGGGCAGAATTATGGCTACACCTTC

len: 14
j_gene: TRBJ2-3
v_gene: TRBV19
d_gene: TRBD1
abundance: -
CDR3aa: CASSMQGAADTQYF
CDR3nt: TGTGCCAGTAGTATGCAGGGGGCGGCAGATACGCAGTATTTT

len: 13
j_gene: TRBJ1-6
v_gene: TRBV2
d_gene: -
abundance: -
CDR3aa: CASRRVYNSPLHF
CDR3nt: TGTGCCAGCCGTCGGGTCTATAATTCACCCCTCCACTTT

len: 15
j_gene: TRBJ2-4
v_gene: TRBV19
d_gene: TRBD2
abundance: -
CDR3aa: CASRPSGTPVNIQYF
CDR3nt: TGTGCCAGTAGGCCTAGCGGGACCCCAGTAAACATTCAGTACTTC

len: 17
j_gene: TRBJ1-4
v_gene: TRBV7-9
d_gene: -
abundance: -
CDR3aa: CASLPIGGTLTVEKLFF
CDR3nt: TGTGCCAGCCTGCCCATCGGAGGGACGTTAACAGTTGAAAAACTGTTTTTT

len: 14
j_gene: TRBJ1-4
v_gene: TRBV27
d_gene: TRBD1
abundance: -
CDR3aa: CASSGTGINEKLFF
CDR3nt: TGTGCCAGCAGCGGGACAGGAATTAATGAAAAACTGTTTTTT

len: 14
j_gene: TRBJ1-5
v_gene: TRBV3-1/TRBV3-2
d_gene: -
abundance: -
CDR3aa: CASSQGGNNQPQHF
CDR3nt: TGTGCCAGCAGCCAGGGGGGAAACAATCAGCCCCAGCATTTT

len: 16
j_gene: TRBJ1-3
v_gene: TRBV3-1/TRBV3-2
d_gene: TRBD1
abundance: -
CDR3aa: CASSQGQGAKGNTIYF
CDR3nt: TGTGCCAGCAGCCAAGGACAGGGGGCGAAAGGAAACACCATATATTTT

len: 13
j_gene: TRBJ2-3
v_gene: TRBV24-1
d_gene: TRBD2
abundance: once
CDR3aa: CATTGGGADTQYF
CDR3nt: TGTGCCACCACCGGGGGGGGCGCAGATACGCAGTATTTT

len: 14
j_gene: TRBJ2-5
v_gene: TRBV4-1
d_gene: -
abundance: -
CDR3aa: CASSQAGTQETQYF
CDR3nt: TGCGCCAGCAGCCAGGCCGGGACTCAAGAGACCCAGTACTTC

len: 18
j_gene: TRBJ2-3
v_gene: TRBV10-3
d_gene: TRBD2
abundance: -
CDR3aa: CAISESVASGGLTDTQYF
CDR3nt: TGTGCCATCAGTGAGTCGGTGGCTAGCGGGGGTCTCACAGATACGCAGTATTTT

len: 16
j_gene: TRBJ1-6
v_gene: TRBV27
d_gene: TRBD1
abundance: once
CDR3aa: CASSPRQGYYNSPLHF
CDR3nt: TGTGCCAGCAGTCCCCGACAGGGATATTATAATTCACCCCTCCACTTT

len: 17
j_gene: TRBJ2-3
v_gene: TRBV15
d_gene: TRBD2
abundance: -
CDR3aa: CATSRDPTSGIMDTQYF
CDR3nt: TGTGCCACCAGCAGAGATCCCACTAGCGGGATTATGGATACGCAGTATTTT

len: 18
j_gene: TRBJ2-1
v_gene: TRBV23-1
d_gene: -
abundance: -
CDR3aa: CASSRAAVDRPRSNEQFF
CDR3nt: TGCGCCAGCAGTCGCGCCGCCGTTGATCGCCCTAGGAGCAATGAGCAGTTCTTC

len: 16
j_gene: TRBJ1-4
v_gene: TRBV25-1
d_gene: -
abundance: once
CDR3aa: CASSDGFWGQGEKLFF
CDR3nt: TGTGCCAGCAGTGACGGATTCTGGGGCCAAGGGGAAAAACTGTTTTTT

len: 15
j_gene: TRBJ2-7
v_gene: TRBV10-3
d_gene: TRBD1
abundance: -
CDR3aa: CAISESGQGRYEQYF
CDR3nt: TGTGCCATCAGTGAGTCGGGACAGGGACGCTACGAGCAGTACTTC

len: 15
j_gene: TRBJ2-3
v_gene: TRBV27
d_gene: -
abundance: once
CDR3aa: CASSLYSPVRDTQYF
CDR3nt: TGTGCCAGCAGTTTATACTCCCCCGTCAGGGATACGCAGTATTTT

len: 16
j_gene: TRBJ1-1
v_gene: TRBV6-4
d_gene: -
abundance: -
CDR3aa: CASSDSSRGGGTEAFF
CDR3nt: TGTGCCAGCAGTGACTCGAGCCGGGGAGGAGGCACTGAAGCTTTCTTT

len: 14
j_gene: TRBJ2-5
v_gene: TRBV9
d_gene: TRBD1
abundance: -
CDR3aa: CASSLRGHWETQYF
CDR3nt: TGTGCCAGCAGCCTCAGGGGGCACTGGGAGACCCAGTACTTC

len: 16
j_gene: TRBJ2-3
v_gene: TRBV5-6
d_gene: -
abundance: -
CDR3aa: CASSLVTGGTTDTQYF
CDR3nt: TGTGCCAGCAGCTTGGTGACAGGTGGAACCACAGATACGCAGTATTTT

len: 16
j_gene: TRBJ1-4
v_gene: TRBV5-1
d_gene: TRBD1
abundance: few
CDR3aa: CASSATGGVGNEKLFF
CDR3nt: TGCGCCAGCAGCGCAACAGGGGGCGTAGGTAATGAAAAACTGTTTTTT

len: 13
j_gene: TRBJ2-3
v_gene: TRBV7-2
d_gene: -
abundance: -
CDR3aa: CASSFGLTDTQYF
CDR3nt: TGTGCCAGCAGCTTCGGACTCACAGATACGCAGTATTTT

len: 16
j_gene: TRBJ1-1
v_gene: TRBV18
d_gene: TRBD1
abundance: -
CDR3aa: CASSLSQGVLNTEAFF
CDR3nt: TGTGCCAGCTCACTATCGCAGGGGGTCTTGAACACTGAAGCTTTCTTT

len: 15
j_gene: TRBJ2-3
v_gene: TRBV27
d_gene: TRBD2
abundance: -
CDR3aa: CASSLRGGWGDTQYF
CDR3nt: TGTGCCAGCAGTTTACGCGGGGGGTGGGGAGATACGCAGTATTTT

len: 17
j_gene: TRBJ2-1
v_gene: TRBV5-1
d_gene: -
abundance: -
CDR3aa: CASSLGQASLSYNEQFF
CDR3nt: TGCGCCAGCAGCTTGGGTCAGGCTAGCCTATCCTACAATGAGCAGTTCTTC

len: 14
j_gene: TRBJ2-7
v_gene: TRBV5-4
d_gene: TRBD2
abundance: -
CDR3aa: CASSLGLAGDEQYF
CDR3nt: TGTGCCAGCAGCTTGGGACTAGCGGGTGACGAGCAGTACTTC

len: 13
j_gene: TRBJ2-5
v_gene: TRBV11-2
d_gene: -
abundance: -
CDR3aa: CASSLDLARAQYF
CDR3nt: TGTGCCAGCAGCTTAGATCTGGCGAGGGCCCAGTACTTC

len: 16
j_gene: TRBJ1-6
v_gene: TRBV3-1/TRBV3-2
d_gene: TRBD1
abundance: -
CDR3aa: CASSLAGQGVYSPLHF
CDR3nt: TGTGCCAGCAGCCTAGCGGGACAGGGGGTTTACTCACCCCTCCACTTT

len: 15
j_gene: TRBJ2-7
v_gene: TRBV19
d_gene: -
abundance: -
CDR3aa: CASSSHRVPSYEQYF
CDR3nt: TGTGCCAGTAGTAGCCACAGGGTCCCCTCCTACGAGCAGTACTTC

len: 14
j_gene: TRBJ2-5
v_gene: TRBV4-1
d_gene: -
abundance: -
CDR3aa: CASSQPRQGETQYF
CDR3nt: TGCGCCAGCAGCCAGCCCCGCCAGGGAGAGACCCAGTACTTC

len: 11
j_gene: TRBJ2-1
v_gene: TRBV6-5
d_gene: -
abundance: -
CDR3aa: CASYRKNEQFF
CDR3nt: TGTGCCAGCTACAGGAAAAATGAGCAGTTCTTC

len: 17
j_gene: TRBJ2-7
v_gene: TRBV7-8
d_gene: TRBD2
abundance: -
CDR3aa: CASRRPPSSGRTYEQYF
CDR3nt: TGTGCCAGCAGGCGGCCACCGAGCAGCGGGAGGACCTACGAGCAGTACTTC

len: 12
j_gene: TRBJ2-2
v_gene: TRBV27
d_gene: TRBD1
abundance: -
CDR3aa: CASSLRQGRLFF
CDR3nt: TGTGCCAGCAGTTTAAGACAGGGGAGGCTGTTTTTT

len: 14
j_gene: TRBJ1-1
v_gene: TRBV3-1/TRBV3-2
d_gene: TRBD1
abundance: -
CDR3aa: CASRHGTGNTEAFF
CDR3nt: TGTGCCAGCAGACATGGGACAGGGAACACTGAAGCTTTCTTT

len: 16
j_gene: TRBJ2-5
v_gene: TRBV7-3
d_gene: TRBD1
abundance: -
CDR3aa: CASSKTGTGNAETQYF
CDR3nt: TGTGCCAGCAGCAAGACCGGGACAGGGAACGCGGAGACCCAGTACTTC

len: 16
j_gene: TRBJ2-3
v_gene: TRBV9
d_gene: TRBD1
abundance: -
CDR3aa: CASSSWTGGSTDTQYF
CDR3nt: TGTGCCAGCAGCTCATGGACAGGGGGGAGCACAGATACGCAGTATTTT

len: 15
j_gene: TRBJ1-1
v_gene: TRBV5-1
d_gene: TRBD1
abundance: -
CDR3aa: CASSADTGTGTEAFF
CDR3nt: TGCGCCAGCAGCGCGGATACCGGGACAGGGACTGAAGCTTTCTTT

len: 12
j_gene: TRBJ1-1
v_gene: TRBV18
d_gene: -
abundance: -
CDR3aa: CASSQGYTEAFF
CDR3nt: TGTGCCAGCTCACAGGGGTACACTGAAGCTTTCTTT

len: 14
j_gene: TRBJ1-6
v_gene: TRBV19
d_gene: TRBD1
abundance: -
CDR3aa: CASSAGTDNSPLHF
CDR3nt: TGTGCCAGTAGTGCCGGGACAGATAATTCACCCCTCCACTTT